This T cell receptor (beta chain) was retrieved from a study of Ad26.COV2.S vaccination and SARS-CoV-2 variants. Study results and caveats: Individuals receiving vaccine had higher spike-specific TCR breadth than placebo recipients did. Quantification of TCR breadth and depth may have yielded underestimates of total T cell responses. Comparable non-spike TCR breadth was observed in vaccine and placebo recipients. Reportedly, spike-specific CD8+ and CD4+ T cell responses achieved substantial breadth once vaccination had taken place.

Worth noting for this clone: Its target is not known.

Using immunoSEQ multiplex PCR, the repertoire was profiled, and TCRdb retains in-frame clones only, with some absent. The sample shows some 180,000 clones, about 83% of them seen only once. CDR3 length: 14 amino acids. V was shortened by 1 base and J by 2 bases, with 8 bases between the two germline ends. CDR1 is SGDLS, CDR2 YYNGEE, per germline. The rearrangement links TRBV9 to TRBJ2-3; D unresolved. This specimen consisted of peripheral blood, obtained after recovery from COVID-19. This sequence originates from a human donor who had recovered from COVID-19. The CDR3 is CASSVRTLTDTQYF. The CDR3 nucleotides are TGTGCCAGCAGCGTACGCACGCTCACAGATACGCAGTATTTT. Combining the CDR3 with reference TRBV9 and TRBJ2-3 gives the whole variable domain DSGVTQTPKHLITATGQRVTLRCSPRSGDLSVYWYQQSLDQGLQFLIQYYNGEERAKGNILERFSAQQFPDLHSELNLSSLELGDSALYFCASSVRTLTDTQYFGPGTRLTVL.